This TCR beta chain was found in a study of beta chain features in type 1 diabetes. The single heparinised draw taken from each donor contained around 100 mL of blood on average. As for this clone: Its target is unknown.

The investigators reverse transcribed all of the isolated RNA, so they sequenced expressed TCRB transcripts. TCRdb keeps only in-frame clones here, not all; method: immunoSEQ multiplex PCR. This table has about half a million clones, roughly 30% appearing once. Study-wide findings and caveats: Patients and controls would be equally affected if PCR favored shorter templates.

Trimming removed 3 bases at V and 3 bases at J, with 12 bases between. The germline V gene has CDR1 SNHLY and CDR2 FYNNEI. CDR3 length: 15 residues. The TCR was taken from a young man in good health. The rearrangement links TRBV2 to TRBJ1-5, with D uncertain. Sequencing was performed on naive CD4+ T cells from blood. The CDR3 region has the DNA TGTGCCAGCAGTGATGTAGGACGGCCCAATCAGCCCCAGCATTTT. Translating gives CASSDVGRPNQPQHF.